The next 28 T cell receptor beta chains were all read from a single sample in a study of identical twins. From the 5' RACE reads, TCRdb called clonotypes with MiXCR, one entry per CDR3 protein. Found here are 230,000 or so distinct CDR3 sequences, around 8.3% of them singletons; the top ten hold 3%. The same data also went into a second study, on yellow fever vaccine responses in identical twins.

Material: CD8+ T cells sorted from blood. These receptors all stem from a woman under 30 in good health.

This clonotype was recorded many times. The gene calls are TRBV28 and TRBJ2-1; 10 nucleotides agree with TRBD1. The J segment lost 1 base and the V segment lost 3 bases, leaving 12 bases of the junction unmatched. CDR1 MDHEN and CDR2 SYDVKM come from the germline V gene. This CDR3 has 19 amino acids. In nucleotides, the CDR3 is TGTGCCAGCAGTTTCTCCGGGACAGGGGACGGGAGTTCCTACAATGAGCAGTTCTTC. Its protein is CASSFSGTGDGSSYNEQFF. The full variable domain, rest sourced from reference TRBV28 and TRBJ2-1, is DVKVTQSSRYLVKRTGEKVFLECVQDMDHENMFWYRQDPGLGLRLIYFSYDVKMKEKGDIPEGYSVSREKKERFSLILESASTNQTSMYLCASSFSGTGDGSSYNEQFFGPGTRLTVL.

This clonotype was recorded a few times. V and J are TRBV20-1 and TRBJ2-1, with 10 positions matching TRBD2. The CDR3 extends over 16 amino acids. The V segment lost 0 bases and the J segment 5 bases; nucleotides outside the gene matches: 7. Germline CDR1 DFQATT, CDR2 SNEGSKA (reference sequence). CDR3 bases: TGCAGTGCTAGAGATGTTCAGCGGGGGGGGGACAATGAGCAGTTCTTC. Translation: CSARDVQRGGDNEQFF.

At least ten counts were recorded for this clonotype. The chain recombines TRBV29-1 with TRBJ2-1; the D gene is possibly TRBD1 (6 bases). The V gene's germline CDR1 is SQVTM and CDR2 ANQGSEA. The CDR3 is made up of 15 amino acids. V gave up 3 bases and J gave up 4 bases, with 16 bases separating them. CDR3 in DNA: TGCAGCGTTGACGAGTTGTCAGGGGTGTACAATGAGCAGTTCTTC. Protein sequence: CSVDELSGVYNEQFF.

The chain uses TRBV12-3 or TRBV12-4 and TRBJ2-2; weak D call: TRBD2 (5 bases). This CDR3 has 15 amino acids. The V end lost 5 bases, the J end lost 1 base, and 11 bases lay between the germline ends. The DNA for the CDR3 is TGTGCCAGCAGTCCCTCAAGCGGGAACACCGGGGAGCTGTTTTTT. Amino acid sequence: CASSPSSGNTGELFF.

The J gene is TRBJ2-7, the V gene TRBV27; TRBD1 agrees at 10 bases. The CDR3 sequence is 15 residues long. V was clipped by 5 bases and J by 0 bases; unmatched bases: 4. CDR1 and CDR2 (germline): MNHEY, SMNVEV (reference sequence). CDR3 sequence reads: CASSPRQGASYEQYF. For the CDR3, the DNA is TGTGCCAGCAGTCCAAGACAGGGGGCCTCCTACGAGCAGTACTTC.

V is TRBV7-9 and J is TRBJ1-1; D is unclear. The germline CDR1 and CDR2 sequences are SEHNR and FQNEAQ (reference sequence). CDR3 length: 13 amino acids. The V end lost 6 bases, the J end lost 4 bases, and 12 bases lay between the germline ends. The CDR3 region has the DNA TGTGCCAGCAGGGGCAGTGGCTCCACTGAAGCTTTCTTT. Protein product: CASRGSGSTEAFF.

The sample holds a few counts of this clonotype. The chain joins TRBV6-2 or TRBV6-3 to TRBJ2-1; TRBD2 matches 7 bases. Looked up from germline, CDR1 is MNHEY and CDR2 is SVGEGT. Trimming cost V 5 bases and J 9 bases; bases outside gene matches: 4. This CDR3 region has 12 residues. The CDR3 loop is CASSAGVSEQFF. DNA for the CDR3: TGTGCCAGCAGTGCGGGAGTTTCTGAGCAGTTCTTC.

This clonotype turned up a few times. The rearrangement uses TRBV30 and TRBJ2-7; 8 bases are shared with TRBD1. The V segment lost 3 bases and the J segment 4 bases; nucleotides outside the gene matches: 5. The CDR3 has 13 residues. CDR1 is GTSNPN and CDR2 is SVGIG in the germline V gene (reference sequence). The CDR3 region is CAWSQGATYEQYF. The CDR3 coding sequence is TGTGCCTGGAGCCAGGGGGCGACGTACGAGCAGTACTTC.

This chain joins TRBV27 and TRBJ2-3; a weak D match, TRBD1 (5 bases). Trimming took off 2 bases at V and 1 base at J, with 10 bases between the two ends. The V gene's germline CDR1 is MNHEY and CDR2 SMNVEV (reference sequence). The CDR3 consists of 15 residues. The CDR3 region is CASSLGREGTDTQYF. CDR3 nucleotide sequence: TGTGCCAGCAGTTTAGGCAGGGAAGGCACAGATACGCAGTATTTT.

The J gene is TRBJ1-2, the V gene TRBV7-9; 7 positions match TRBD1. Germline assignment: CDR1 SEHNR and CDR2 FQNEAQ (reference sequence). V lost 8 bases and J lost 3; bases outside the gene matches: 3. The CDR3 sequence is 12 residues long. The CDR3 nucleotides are TGTGCCAGCGGAGGGGGCGACTATGGCTACACCTTC. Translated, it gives CASGGGDYGYTF.

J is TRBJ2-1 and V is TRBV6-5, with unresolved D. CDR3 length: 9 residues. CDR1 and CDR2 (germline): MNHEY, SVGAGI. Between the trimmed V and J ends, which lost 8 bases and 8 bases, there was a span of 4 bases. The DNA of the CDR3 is TGTGCCAGCGGCTATGAGCAGTTCTTC. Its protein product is CASGYEQFF.

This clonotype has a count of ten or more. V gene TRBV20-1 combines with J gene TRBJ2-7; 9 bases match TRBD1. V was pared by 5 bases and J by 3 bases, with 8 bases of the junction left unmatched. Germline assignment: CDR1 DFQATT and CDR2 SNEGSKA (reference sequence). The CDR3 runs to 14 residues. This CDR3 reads CSAYGQGRLYEQYF. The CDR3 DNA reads TGCAGTGCTTATGGACAGGGGCGCCTCTACGAGCAGTACTTC.

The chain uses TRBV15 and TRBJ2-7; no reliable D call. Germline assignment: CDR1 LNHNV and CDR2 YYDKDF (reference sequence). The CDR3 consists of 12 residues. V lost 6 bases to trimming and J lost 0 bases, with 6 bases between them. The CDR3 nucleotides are TGTGCCACCAGGGGCTCCTCCTACGAGCAGTACTTC. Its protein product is CATRGSSYEQYF.

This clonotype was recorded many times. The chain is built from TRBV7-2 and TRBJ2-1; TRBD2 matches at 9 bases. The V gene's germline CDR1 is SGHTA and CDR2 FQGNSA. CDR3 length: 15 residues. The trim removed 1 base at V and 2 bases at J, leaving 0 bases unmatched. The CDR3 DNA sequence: TGTGCCAGCAGCTTAGGGACTAGCGCCTACAATGAGCAGTTCTTC. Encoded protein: CASSLGTSAYNEQFF.

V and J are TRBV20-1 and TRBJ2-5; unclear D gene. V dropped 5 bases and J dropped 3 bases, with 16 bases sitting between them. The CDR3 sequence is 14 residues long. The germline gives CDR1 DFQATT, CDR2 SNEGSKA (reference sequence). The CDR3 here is CSALRQQSKETQYF. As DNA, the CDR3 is TGCAGTGCTTTGCGCCAACAAAGTAAAGAGACCCAGTACTTC.

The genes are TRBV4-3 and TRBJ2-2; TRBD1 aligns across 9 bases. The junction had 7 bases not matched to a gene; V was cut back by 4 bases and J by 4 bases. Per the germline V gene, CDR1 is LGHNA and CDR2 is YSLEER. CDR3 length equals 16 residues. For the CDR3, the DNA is TGCGCCAGCAGCCGAACGGGACAGGGCGCCACCGGGGAGCTGTTTTTT. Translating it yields CASSRTGQGATGELFF.

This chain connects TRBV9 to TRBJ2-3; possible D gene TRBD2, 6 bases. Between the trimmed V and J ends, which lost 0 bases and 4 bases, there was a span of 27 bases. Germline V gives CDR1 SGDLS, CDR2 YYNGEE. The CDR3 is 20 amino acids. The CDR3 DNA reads TGTGCCAGCAGCGTAGTCGGAGGGAGGCTTCTCGACAATACCGCAGATACGCAGTATTTT. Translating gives CASSVVGGRLLDNTADTQYF.

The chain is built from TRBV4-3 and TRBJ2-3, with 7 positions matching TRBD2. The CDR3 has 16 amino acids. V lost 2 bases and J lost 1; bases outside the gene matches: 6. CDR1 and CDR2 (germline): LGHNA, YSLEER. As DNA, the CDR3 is TGCGCCAGCAGCCAACCCGGGGGGTATGGCACAGATACGCAGTATTTT. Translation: CASSQPGGYGTDTQYF.

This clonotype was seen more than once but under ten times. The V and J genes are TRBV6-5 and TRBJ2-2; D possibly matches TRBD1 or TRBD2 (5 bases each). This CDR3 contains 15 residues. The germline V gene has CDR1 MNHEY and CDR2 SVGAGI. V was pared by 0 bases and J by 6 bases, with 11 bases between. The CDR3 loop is CASSYSIGDAGELFF. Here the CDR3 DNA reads TGTGCCAGCAGTTACTCGATAGGGGACGCCGGGGAGCTGTTTTTT.

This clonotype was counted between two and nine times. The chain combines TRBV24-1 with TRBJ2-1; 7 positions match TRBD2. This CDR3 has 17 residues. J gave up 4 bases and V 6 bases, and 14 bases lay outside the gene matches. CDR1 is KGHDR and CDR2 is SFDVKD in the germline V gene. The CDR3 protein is CATSRTSGLTEYNEQFF. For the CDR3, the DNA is TGTGCCACCAGTCGAACCTCGGGACTAACCGAGTACAATGAGCAGTTCTTC.

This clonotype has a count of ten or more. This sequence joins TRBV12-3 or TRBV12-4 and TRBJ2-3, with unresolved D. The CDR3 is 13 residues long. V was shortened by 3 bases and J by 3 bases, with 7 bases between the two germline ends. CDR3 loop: CASSFFRTDTQYF. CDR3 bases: TGTGCCAGCAGTTTTTTTCGTACAGATACGCAGTATTTT.

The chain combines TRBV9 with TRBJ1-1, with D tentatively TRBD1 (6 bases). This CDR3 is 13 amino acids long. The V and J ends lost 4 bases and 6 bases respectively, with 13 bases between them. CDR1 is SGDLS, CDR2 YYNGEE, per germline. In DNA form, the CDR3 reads TGTGCCAGCAGCCTTACGGACAGACCTGAAGCTTTCTTT. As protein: CASSLTDRPEAFF.

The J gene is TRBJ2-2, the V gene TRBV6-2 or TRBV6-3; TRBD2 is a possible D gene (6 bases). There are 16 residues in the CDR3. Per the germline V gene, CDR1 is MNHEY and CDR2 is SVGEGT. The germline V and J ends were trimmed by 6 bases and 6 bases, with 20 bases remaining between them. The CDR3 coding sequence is TGTGCCAGCAGGAAACTAGCTCAGGCTCTGGCCGGGGAGCTGTTTTTT. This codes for CASRKLAQALAGELFF.

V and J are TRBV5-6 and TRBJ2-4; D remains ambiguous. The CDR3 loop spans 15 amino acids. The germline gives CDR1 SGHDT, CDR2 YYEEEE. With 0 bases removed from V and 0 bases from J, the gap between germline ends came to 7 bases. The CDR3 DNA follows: TGTGCCAGCAGCTTGGAGTTGGTAGCCAAAAACATTCAGTACTTC. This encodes CASSLELVAKNIQYF.

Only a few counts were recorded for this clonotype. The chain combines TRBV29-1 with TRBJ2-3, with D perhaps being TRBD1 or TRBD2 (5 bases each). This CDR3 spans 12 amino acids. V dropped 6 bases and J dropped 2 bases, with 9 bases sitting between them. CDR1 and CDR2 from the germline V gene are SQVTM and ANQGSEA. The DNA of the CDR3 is TGCAGCGTCGGGACGTCCACAGATACGCAGTATTTT. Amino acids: CSVGTSTDTQYF.

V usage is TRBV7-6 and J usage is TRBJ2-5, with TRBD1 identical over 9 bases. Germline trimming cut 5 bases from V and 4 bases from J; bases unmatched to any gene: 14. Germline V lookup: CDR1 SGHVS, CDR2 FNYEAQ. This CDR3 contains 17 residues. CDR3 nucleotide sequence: TGTGCCAGCAGCCCCTGGACAGGGGACGCCTACGCAGAGACCCAGTACTTC. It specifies CASSPWTGDAYAETQYF.

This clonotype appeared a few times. DNA for the CDR3: TGTGCCAGCAAGGCAGTACAATTCTACAATGAGCAGTTCTTC. As protein: CASKAVQFYNEQFF. This chain links TRBV28 with TRBJ2-1; D remains unclear. The CDR3 is made up of 14 amino acids. CDR1 and CDR2 (germline): MDHEN, SYDVKM. Trimming removed 7 bases at V and 3 bases at J, with 13 bases between.

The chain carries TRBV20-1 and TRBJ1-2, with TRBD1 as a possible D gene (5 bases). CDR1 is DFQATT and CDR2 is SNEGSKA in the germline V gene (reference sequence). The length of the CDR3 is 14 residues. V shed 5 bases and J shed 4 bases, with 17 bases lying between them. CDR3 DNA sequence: TGCAGTGCTTCAGACTCAGGGATCTTCTATGGCTACACCTTC. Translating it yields CSASDSGIFYGYTF.